These 32 T cell receptor beta chains came from one sample sequenced in a study of blood T cells in healthy people across ages (dated by TCRdb to the mid-2010s). The library was built by means of 5' RACE. The run used an Illumina HiSeq 2500. A second PCR of about 6 to 12 cycles was run with a J-beta primer mix and a sample-barcoded 5' primer. The public reads were run again by TCRdb, first through fastp at Q25 and then through MiXCR, and only productive beta chains were kept. Rows with one shared CDR3 protein collapse into an entry with the most common genes and DNA. This sample has over 1,500,000 distinct CDR3 sequences in its table, and about 49% of those were observed once. The ten largest clones capture less than 2.5% of the sample. Sequenced: blood. All receptors come from a woman aged 40 to 55 in good health.

The chain has TRBV7-2 and TRBJ1-2, with D possibly TRBD1 on 5 matching bases. Trimming left V 6 bases short and J 6 bases short, with 17 bases between. Germline CDR1 reads SGHTA; CDR2 reads FQGNSA. The CDR3 has 14 amino acids. The CDR3 nucleotides are TGTGCCAGCAGTCGGGGGTGGGGAAGCGATGGCTACACCTTC. This codes for CASSRGWGSDGYTF.

V is TRBV2 and J is TRBJ2-7; 9 bases line up with TRBD2. The germline V gene encodes CDR1 SNHLY and CDR2 FYNNEI. The CDR3 extends over 15 amino acids. V trimming: 6 bases; J trimming: 2 bases; junction bases outside the gene matches: 8. CDR3 sequence: CASRDTAGGAYEQYF. The CDR3 nucleotides read TGTGCCAGCAGGGATACAGCGGGGGGTGCCTACGAGCAGTACTTC.

This chain connects TRBV4-1 to TRBJ2-4; TRBD2 is a possible D gene (6 bases). V gave up 6 bases and J gave up 0 bases, with 18 bases separating them. This CDR3 spans 17 amino acids. Germline CDR1 and CDR2: MGHRA and YSYEKL. The CDR3 DNA reads as TGCGCCAGCAGTGGGGACCGGGAGACATTAGCCAAAAACATTCAGTACTTC. It translates to CASSGDRETLAKNIQYF.

As DNA, the CDR3 is TGTGCCATCAGTGATTTGGGACAAGGATACGAGCAGTACTTC. Translated: CAISDLGQGYEQYF. V and J are TRBV10-3 and TRBJ2-7; maybe TRBD1 (6 bases). The CDR3 covers 14 residues. The V and J ends lost 3 bases and 4 bases respectively, with 13 bases between them. CDR1 is ENHRY, CDR2 SYGVKD, per germline.

For this clonotype: Just one base apart from a much larger clone, this may be a read error. The rearrangement joins TRBV7-2 to TRBJ2-3, with 9 bases identical to TRBD2. There are 14 residues in the CDR3. Germline-derived CDR1 and CDR2 are SGHTA and FQGNSA. The chain's CDR3 is CASTRGGGTGTQYF. The CDR3 nucleotides are TGTGCCAGCACGCGGGGGGGCGGCACAGGTACGCAGTATTTT.

This chain uses TRBV12-3 or TRBV12-4 with TRBJ1-5, with 9 bases matching TRBD1. This CDR3 spans 16 amino acids. With 4 bases clipped from V and 5 bases from J, the junction kept 9 bases outside the gene matches. DNA of the CDR3: TGTGCCAGCAGTTACCCCCGGGACAGGGTTGATCAGCCCCAGCATTTT. Translated: CASSYPRDRVDQPQHF.

This sequence joins TRBV27 and TRBJ2-1, with 7 bases that match TRBD1. Per the germline V gene, CDR1 is MNHEY and CDR2 is SMNVEV (reference sequence). This CDR3 is built from 15 residues. J was trimmed by 5 bases and V by 6 bases; bases with no gene match: 10. The chain's CDR3 is CASSKTYGTDNEQFF. For the CDR3, the DNA is TGTGCCAGCAGCAAAACGTACGGGACAGACAATGAGCAGTTCTTC.

This clonotype was seen just once. V and J are TRBV20-1 and TRBJ2-7; 7 bases are shared with TRBD1. J lost 3 bases, V lost 6 bases, and 14 bases had no gene match. The germline V gene encodes CDR1 DFQATT and CDR2 SNEGSKA (reference sequence). This CDR3 region has 15 residues. The CDR3 spells CSACRQGLVDYEQYF. DNA of the CDR3: TGCAGTGCGTGTCGACAGGGCTTAGTAGACTACGAGCAGTACTTC.

This clonotype has only a few counts. J is TRBJ1-4 and V is TRBV7-2; a weak D match, TRBD1 (6 bases). This CDR3 spans 14 amino acids. The V end was cut by 6 bases, the J end by 5 bases, with 13 bases between. Germline lookup yields CDR1 SGHTA and CDR2 FQGNSA. The CDR3 is CASRPGQPNEKLFF. The CDR3 region has the DNA TGTGCCAGCAGGCCCGGACAGCCAAATGAAAAACTGTTTTTT. Supplemented by reference TRBV7-2 and TRBJ1-4, the full variable domain reads GAGVSQSPSNKVTEKGKDVELRCDPISGHTALYWYRQSLGQGLEFLIYFQGNSAPDKSGLPSDRFSAERTGGSVSTLTIQRTQQEDSAVYLCASRPGQPNEKLFFGSGTQLSVL.

This clonotype has a handful of counts. The chain joins TRBV12-3 or TRBV12-4 to TRBJ2-7; D not certain. Trimming shortened V by 3 bases and J by 6 bases, and 15 bases separated the two germline ends. The CDR3 has 14 amino acids. CDR3 sequence reads: CASSFGSKGGEQYF. The CDR3 nucleotides read TGTGCCAGCAGTTTTGGGTCTAAGGGCGGCGAGCAGTACTTC.

The V and J genes are TRBV4-2 and TRBJ2-7, with D tentatively TRBD2 (5 bases). In germline, CDR1 is LGHNA, CDR2 YNFKEQ. V lost 0 bases and J 3 bases, leaving 12 bases between the germline ends. This CDR3 region has 15 residues. The CDR3 DNA reads TGTGCCAGCAGCCAAGATGTACCGGGAAGCTACGAGCAGTACTTC. Protein sequence: CASSQDVPGSYEQYF.

The chain couples TRBV5-1 to TRBJ1-2; D unclear. Deletions cut 6 bases from V and 3 bases from J, with 18 bases between. Germline loops: CDR1 SGHRS, CDR2 YFSETQ. The CDR3 has 15 amino acids. CDR3 amino acids: CASTNPTNSYYGYTF. In nucleotides, the CDR3 is TGCGCCAGCACCAACCCAACGAACAGCTACTATGGCTACACCTTC. The variable domain in full, completed from reference TRBV5-1 and TRBJ1-2, reads KAGVTQTPRYLIKTRGQQVTLSCSPISGHRSVSWYQQTPGQGLQFLFEYFSETQRNKGNFPGRFSGRQFSNSRSEMNVSTLELGDSALYLCASTNPTNSYYGYTFGSGTRLTVV.

CDR3 sequence reads: CASSEQGSNNEQFF. CDR3 DNA: TGTGCCAGCTCGGAACAGGGTTCGAACAATGAGCAGTTCTTC. The chain carries TRBV18 and TRBJ2-1; the D gene is possibly TRBD1 (6 bases). V was shortened by 6 bases and J by 5 bases, with 14 bases between the two germline ends. The germline gives CDR1 KGHSH, CDR2 LQKENI. This CDR3 has 14 residues.

V usage is TRBV6-1 and J usage is TRBJ2-5, with a possible D match to TRBD1 (6 bases). Germline CDR1 is MNHNS and CDR2 is SASEGT. With 6 bases removed from V and 3 bases from J, the gap between germline ends came to 20 bases. The CDR3 consists of 16 residues. The CDR3 coding sequence is TGTGCCAGCAGGTTTCCGGGACACGTTACGGAAGAGACCCAGTACTTC. It translates to CASRFPGHVTEETQYF.

The V gene is TRBV7-2, the J gene TRBJ2-5; D is perhaps TRBD1 (6 bases). The J call could be wrong; TRBJ2-7 is a better fit for the DNA end. This CDR3 comprises 14 residues. CDR1 is SGHTA, CDR2 FQGNSA, per germline. The CDR3 is CASNLRRGGYEQYF. The CDR3 bases are TGTGCCAGCAACTTGAGGCGAGGGGGTTACGAGCAGTACTTC.

A few counts support this clonotype. The chain employs TRBV11-1 and TRBJ2-5; the match to TRBD2 covers 7 bases. V lost 4 bases, J lost 4 bases, and 12 bases stayed unmatched. Germline V gene sequence: CDR1 SGHAT, CDR2 FQDESV (reference sequence). The CDR3 has 16 amino acids. The CDR3 spells CASSSTPGTKRETQYF. The CDR3 nucleotides read TGTGCCAGCAGCTCTACCCCCGGGACTAAACGAGAGACCCAGTACTTC.

The table lists this clonotype with a few counts. The rearrangement uses TRBV7-3 and TRBJ2-1; 10 bases agree with TRBD2. The length of the CDR3 is 16 residues. V was clipped by 2 bases and J by 6 bases; unmatched bases: 7. Germline V gene lookup returns CDR1 SGHTA and CDR2 FQGTGA. CDR3 sequence reads: CASSLASSGGSNEQFF. The CDR3 nucleotides are TGTGCCAGCAGCTTAGCCTCTAGCGGGGGTTCCAATGAGCAGTTCTTC. Using reference TRBV7-3 and TRBJ2-1 for the parts outside the CDR3, the full variable domain is GAGVSQTPSNKVTEKGKYVELRCDPISGHTALYWYRQSLGQGPEFLIYFQGTGAADDSGLPNDRFFAVRPEGSVSTLKIQRTERGDSAVYLCASSLASSGGSNEQFFGPGTRLTVL.

This chain links TRBV20-1 with TRBJ1-2; 8 bases are shared with TRBD1. Germline loops: CDR1 DFQATT, CDR2 SNEGSKA (reference sequence). The CDR3 runs 16 residues. The V gene end was trimmed by 4 bases and the J gene end by 7 bases; junction bases not matched to a gene: 17. For the CDR3, the DNA is TGCAGTGCTACACCACAGGGGGGACCAACCGTCTTTGGCTACACCTTC. Amino acids: CSATPQGGPTVFGYTF.

This clonotype was seen a single time. V usage is TRBV7-9 and J usage is TRBJ2-3; weak D call: TRBD1 (5 bases). V lost 5 bases and J 0 bases, leaving 9 bases between the germline ends. Germline lookup yields CDR1 SEHNR and CDR2 FQNEAQ (reference sequence). The CDR3 totals 14 residues. The CDR3 region has the DNA TGTGCCAGCAGCGTACAGGTTAGCACAGATACGCAGTATTTT. It codes for CASSVQVSTDTQYF.

The V call is TRBV27, the J call TRBJ2-7; D perhaps matches TRBD2 (5 bases). This CDR3 is 15 amino acids long. Per germline, CDR1 MNHEY and CDR2 SMNVEV (reference sequence). The ends were cut back, 6 bases at V and 5 bases at J, with 20 bases in the middle. The CDR3 DNA is TGTGCCAGCAGGCAGCGGCTGGGATGGGGTGACGAGCAGTACTTC. It translates to CASRQRLGWGDEQYF.

The chain is built from TRBV19 and TRBJ1-5; D perhaps matches TRBD1 (5 bases). This CDR3 contains 17 residues. Germline V lookup: CDR1 LNHDA, CDR2 SQIVND (reference sequence). V was clipped by 6 bases and J by 1 base, with 19 bases between them. The CDR3 DNA reads TGTGCCAGTAGGTTGGGGACGGCCTACCGGAGCAATCAGCCCCAGCATTTT. This encodes CASRLGTAYRSNQPQHF.

The sample holds a few counts of this clonotype. V is TRBV12-3 or TRBV12-4 and J is TRBJ2-7; the D is unclear. V lost 4 bases to trimming and J lost 0 bases, with 10 bases between them. The CDR3 is 14 amino acids. CDR3 in amino acids: CASSWADGSYEQYF. In DNA form, the CDR3 reads TGTGCCAGCAGTTGGGCCGACGGCTCCTACGAGCAGTACTTC.

The chain has TRBV20-1 and TRBJ1-2; D gene uncertain. Germline V lookup: CDR1 DFQATT, CDR2 SNEGSKA (reference sequence). The V and J ends lost 0 bases and 8 bases respectively, with 10 bases between them. The CDR3 has 12 amino acids. CDR3 in amino acids: CSAREPAGGYTF. DNA for the CDR3: TGCAGTGCTAGAGAACCCGCGGGCGGCTACACCTTC.

Only a few counts were recorded for this clonotype. This chain uses TRBV4-3 with TRBJ2-1, with 7 bases lining up with TRBD1. With the DNA end fitting TRBJ2-7 better, the J assignment may be wrong. The V gene's germline CDR1 is LGHNA and CDR2 YSLEER. The CDR3 is 16 residues long. The CDR3 spells CASRPGTASSYNEQYF. CDR3 nucleotides: TGCGCCAGCAGGCCCGGGACAGCCAGCTCCTACAATGAGCAGTACTTC.

The V gene is TRBV5-1, the J gene TRBJ1-1; D is perhaps TRBD1 (5 bases). Deletions cut 0 bases from V and 4 bases from J, with 13 bases between. Germline V CDR1 and CDR2: SGHRS, YFSETQ. CDR3 size: 15 residues. CDR3 region: CASSLVGGAVTEAFF. CDR3 DNA: TGCGCCAGCAGCTTGGTTGGCGGGGCGGTCACTGAAGCTTTCTTT.

This clonotype was counted only a few times. J is TRBJ2-5 and V is TRBV4-3, with TRBD1 matching 7 bases. The CDR3 loop spans 15 amino acids. V was clipped by 0 bases and J by 11 bases; unmatched bases: 12. Germline lookup yields CDR1 LGHNA and CDR2 YSLEER. The CDR3 sequence is CASSQDEDRQSRQYF. CDR3 nucleotide sequence: TGCGCCAGCAGCCAAGATGAGGACAGGCAGTCACGGCAGTACTTC.

V is TRBV24-1 and J is TRBJ2-3; D is unresolved. Germline CDR1 reads KGHDR; CDR2 reads SFDVKD. The CDR3 runs to 12 residues. V was shortened by 0 bases and J by 5 bases, with 2 bases between the two germline ends. CDR3 in DNA: TGTGCCACCAGTGATTTGGTAGATACGCAGTATTTT. Residues: CATSDLVDTQYF.

At least ten counts were recorded for this clonotype. This chain uses TRBV4-1 with TRBJ2-7, with a tentative D call TRBD2 (6 bases). V was cut by 1 base and J by 6 bases, with 13 bases left in between. The CDR3 extends over 14 amino acids. Germline V lookup: CDR1 MGHRA, CDR2 YSYEKL. CDR3 amino acids: CASSQGLMGGEQYF. CDR3 DNA sequence: TGCGCCAGCAGCCAAGGCCTGATGGGAGGCGAGCAGTACTTC.

The rearrangement links TRBV7-9 to TRBJ2-4, with 9 bases lining up with TRBD1. The closer fit of TRBJ2-7 to the DNA end suggests the J call may be wrong. The length of the CDR3 is 14 residues. In germline, CDR1 is SEHNR, CDR2 FQNEAQ (reference sequence). The CDR3 here is CASSLGDRVTEQYF. CDR3 nucleotides: TGTGCCAGCAGCTTAGGGGACAGGGTCACCGAGCAGTACTTC.

The genes are TRBV5-6 and TRBJ2-7; 10 bases line up with TRBD2. With 5 bases clipped from V and 2 bases from J, the junction kept 10 bases outside the gene matches. Germline values: CDR1 SGHDT, CDR2 YYEEEE. The CDR3 is 16 amino acids. CDR3: CASSSNPTSGPYEQYF. CDR3 DNA sequence: TGTGCCAGCAGTTCGAATCCGACTAGCGGGCCCTACGAGCAGTACTTC.

As DNA, the CDR3 is TGTGCCAGCAGTGAACAGCGGGGGGGCTACAATGAGCAGTTCTTC. Translating it yields CASSEQRGGYNEQFF. The chain employs TRBV2 and TRBJ2-1, with TRBD2 identical over 10 bases. The CDR3 runs 15 residues. Germline V gene data show CDR1 as SNHLY and CDR2 as FYNNEI. Unmatched junction bases numbered 1, after V lost 2 bases and J lost 3 bases.

V usage is TRBV9 and J usage is TRBJ2-7; no definite D call. Trimming left V 4 bases short and J 5 bases short, with 16 bases between. This CDR3 is built from 14 residues. CDR1 is SGDLS, CDR2 YYNGEE, per germline. As DNA, the CDR3 is TGTGCCAGCAGCACCGGGCCTCGAGGTCACGAGCAGTACTTC. This encodes CASSTGPRGHEQYF.